The 27 T cell receptor beta chains below come from one sample, sequenced in a study of blood T cell repertoires in COVID-19. The data were produced by immunoSEQ multiplex PCR, yet TCRdb's version contains in-frame clones alone and is incomplete. The sample carries 150,000 to 200,000 clones, 85% to 90% recorded once. Material: peripheral blood. The origin of the receptors is a man between 18 and 35 years old with acute or convalescent COVID-19.

V usage is TRBV7-9 and J usage is TRBJ1-1, with a weak D call TRBD1 (5 bases). The V gene's germline CDR1 is SEHNR and CDR2 FQNEAQ (reference sequence). This CDR3 comprises 15 residues. Trimming took 5 bases from V and 0 from J, leaving 13 bases between them. The CDR3 nucleotides are TGTGCCAGCAGCCTCTCAACCAGGGTGAACACTGAAGCTTTCTTT. Its protein product is CASSLSTRVNTEAFF.

The chain couples TRBV10-2 to TRBJ1-1, with D maybe TRBD1 (5 bases). The CDR3 spans 13 residues. V lost 8 bases to trimming and J lost 4 bases, with 14 bases between them. Germline V gene sequence: CDR1 WSHSY, CDR2 SAAADI. CDR3 sequence: CASRGDGFTEAFF. The CDR3 DNA is TGCGCCAGCCGGGGGGATGGATTCACTGAAGCTTTCTTT.

This clone was observed a handful of times. The chain links TRBV30 to TRBJ1-3; unclear D gene. Trimming cost V 4 bases and J 4 bases, with 11 bases left between them. Germline V gives CDR1 GTSNPN, CDR2 SVGIG (reference sequence). The CDR3 consists of 13 residues. CDR3 sequence (DNA): TGTGCCTGGACTACTGGGCCGGGAAACACCATATATTTT. Translated, it gives CAWTTGPGNTIYF.

The V gene is TRBV11-2, the J gene TRBJ1-1; D perhaps matches TRBD1 (6 bases). Germline assignment: CDR1 SGHAT and CDR2 FQNNGV. This CDR3 spans 13 amino acids. Trimming left V 4 bases short and J 4 bases short, with 10 bases between. The CDR3 spells CASSSGVGTEAFF. The CDR3 nucleotides read TGTGCCAGCAGCTCAGGGGTTGGCACTGAAGCTTTCTTT. The full variable domain, in which reference TRBV11-2 and TRBJ1-1 provide the parts outside the CDR3, is EAGVAQSPRYKIIEKRQSVAFWCNPISGHATLYWYQQILGQGPKLLIQFQNNGVVDDSQLPKDRFSAERLKGVDSTLKIQPAKLEDSAVYLCASSSGVGTEAFFGQGTRLTVV.

This chain joins TRBV19 and TRBJ1-6; 7 bases match TRBD1. J gave up 9 bases and V 10 bases, and 18 bases lay outside the gene matches. CDR1 and CDR2 from the germline V gene are LNHDA and SQIVND (reference sequence). This CDR3 comprises 16 residues. The CDR3 DNA sequence: TGTGCCACTACCAAGGGGGCAGGGGTTGATGGTTCACCCCTCCACTTT. It is translated as CATTKGAGVDGSPLHF.

This clone was observed a few times. This chain joins TRBV18 and TRBJ1-1; D call uncertain. Looked up from germline, CDR1 is KGHSH and CDR2 is LQKENI. The CDR3 covers 14 residues. The V gene lost 2 bases and the J gene lost 0 bases, with 7 bases spanning the gap. The CDR3 region is CASSPMGMNTEAFF. The CDR3 DNA reads as TGTGCCAGCTCACCAATGGGCATGAACACTGAAGCTTTCTTT.

This clone appeared a single time. This chain links TRBV9 with TRBJ1-3; maybe TRBD1 (6 bases). The CDR3 is 13 amino acids. CDR1 is SGDLS and CDR2 is YYNGEE in the germline V gene. V was pared by 3 bases and J by 3 bases, with 7 bases between. The CDR3 region is CASSAGVGNTIYF. Written as DNA, the CDR3 is TGTGCCAGCAGCGCAGGGGTTGGAAACACCATATATTTT.

CDR3 coding DNA: TGTGCCACTCAGACAGGGGGCGGCGAAAAACTGTTTTTT. Its translation: CATQTGGGEKLFF. The V and J genes are TRBV19 and TRBJ1-4, with 10 bases aligning to TRBD1. Germline assignment: CDR1 LNHDA and CDR2 SQIVND (reference sequence). The CDR3 has 13 residues. V trimming: 10 bases; J trimming: 8 bases; junction bases outside the gene matches: 7.

The J gene is TRBJ2-3, the V gene TRBV29-1, with 9 bases identical to TRBD1. The CDR3 consists of 15 residues. CDR1 and CDR2 (germline): SQVTM, ANQGSEA. Germline trimming cut 3 bases from V and 1 base from J; bases unmatched to any gene: 5. The CDR3 sequence: CSVDLRDRGTDTQYF. Here the CDR3 DNA reads TGCAGCGTTGATTTGAGGGACAGGGGCACAGATACGCAGTATTTT.

The rearrangement joins TRBV3-1 (or the pseudogene TRBV3-2) to TRBJ1-3, with TRBD1 matching 8 bases. Germline values: CDR1 LGHDT, CDR2 YNNKEL (reference sequence). V shed 3 bases, J shed 0 bases, and the junction held 13 bases outside the gene matches. The length of the CDR3 is 19 residues. CDR3 coding DNA: TGTGCCAGCAGCCATGGGACAGGACCCGGACAGCGCTCTGGAAACACCATATATTTT. This encodes CASSHGTGPGQRSGNTIYF.

This chain links TRBV7-7 with TRBJ2-1, with unresolved D. The CDR3 length is 15 residues. Trimming cost V 5 bases and J 0 bases, with 11 bases left between them. Germline lookup yields CDR1 SSHAT and CDR2 FNYEAQ (reference sequence). CDR3 coding DNA: TGTGCCAGCAGCAACGGAGCGAGCTCCTACAATGAGCAGTTCTTC. Translation: CASSNGASSYNEQFF. Filled out from reference TRBV7-7 and TRBJ2-1, the complete variable domain reads GAGVSQSPRYKVTKRGQDVTLRCDPISSHATLYWYQQALGQGPEFLTYFNYEAQPDKSGLPSDRFSAERPEGSISTLTIQRTEQRDSAMYRCASSNGASSYNEQFFGPGTRLTVL.

This CDR3 reads CSVEDGRLYGYTF. DNA of the CDR3: TGCAGCGTTGAAGACGGCAGGCTCTATGGCTACACCTTC. The genes are TRBV29-1 and TRBJ1-2; D is uncertain. The CDR3 runs to 13 residues. Trimming cost V 0 bases and J 4 bases, with 9 bases left between them. Germline V gene data show CDR1 as SQVTM and CDR2 as ANQGSEA.

The count of this clone is one. The chain is built from TRBV4-1 and TRBJ1-2; 7 nucleotides line up with TRBD1. This CDR3 spans 14 amino acids. CDR1 is MGHRA and CDR2 is YSYEKL in the germline V gene. With 4 bases clipped from V and 7 bases from J, the junction kept 9 bases outside the gene matches. This CDR3 is CASSRGTGVSGYTF. As DNA, the CDR3 is TGCGCCAGCAGCCGAGGCACAGGGGTCAGTGGCTACACCTTC.

This clone was observed a single time. The chain is built from TRBV2 and TRBJ2-2, with D possibly being TRBD2 (6 bases). Trimming removed 2 bases from V and 5 bases from J, with 21 bases in between. Germline V gene sequence: CDR1 SNHLY, CDR2 FYNNEI. The CDR3 totals 18 residues. CDR3 in amino acids: CASSEKGLLGDGTGELFF. CDR3 sequence (DNA): TGTGCCAGCAGTGAAAAGGGACTCCTAGGAGATGGGACCGGGGAGCTGTTTTTT. The full variable domain, rest sourced from reference TRBV2 and TRBJ2-2, is EPEVTQTPSHQVTQMGQEVILRCVPISNHLYFYWYRQILGQKVEFLVSFYNNEISEKSEIFDDQFSVERPDGSNFTLKIRSTKLEDSAMYFCASSEKGLLGDGTGELFFGEGSRLTVL.

On this clone: At one of its ends the junction is not consistent with the germline gene, which may arise from a read error. The V gene is TRBV27, the J gene TRBJ1-2; tentatively, D is TRBD1 (6 bases). Germline-derived CDR1 and CDR2 are MNHEY and SMNVEV (reference sequence). CDR3 length: 14 amino acids. The CDR3 region is CAGSPRGSGYGYTF. The CDR3 DNA is TGTGCCGGCAGTCCGAGGGGGAGCGGCTATGGCTACACCTTC.

This chain connects TRBV29-1 to TRBJ1-1; 7 nucleotides line up with TRBD1. The CDR3 length is 12 residues. Germline CDR1 reads SQVTM; CDR2 reads ANQGSEA. The trim removed 2 bases at V and 5 bases at J, leaving 2 bases unmatched. CDR3 loop: CSVESQGTEAFF. The CDR3 nucleotides read TGCAGCGTTGAATCACAGGGGACTGAAGCTTTCTTT.

This rearrangement joins TRBV6-6 to TRBJ1-2; 11 bases agree with TRBD1. CDR3 size: 16 residues. Germline V gene data show CDR1 as MNHNY and CDR2 as SVGAGI (reference sequence). The V gene end was trimmed by 2 bases and the J gene end by 8 bases; junction bases not matched to a gene: 10. CDR3 residues: CASSYRQGQGAYGYTF. DNA of the CDR3: TGTGCCAGCAGTTACCGCCAAGGACAGGGGGCTTACGGCTACACCTTC.

The CDR3 loop is CATKTARQPQHF. The CDR3 DNA reads TGTGCCACCAAGACAGCACGGCAGCCCCAGCATTTT. V usage is TRBV12-3 or TRBV12-4 and J usage is TRBJ1-5; D perhaps matches TRBD1 (5 bases). With 10 bases removed from V and 7 bases from J, the gap between germline ends came to 14 bases. The CDR3 is made up of 12 amino acids.

This chain joins TRBV2 and TRBJ1-1; 10 bases agree with TRBD1. The germline CDR1 and CDR2 sequences are SNHLY and FYNNEI. The J segment lost 3 bases and the V segment lost 7 bases, leaving 5 bases of the junction unmatched. The CDR3 runs to 14 residues. Written as DNA, the CDR3 is TGTGCCAGCATGTCGGGACAGGGGTACACTGAAGCTTTCTTT. Protein: CASMSGQGYTEAFF.

The CDR3 reads CASSGKQGAYTEAFF. In DNA, the CDR3 is TGTGCCAGCAGCGGAAAACAGGGGGCGTACACTGAAGCTTTCTTT. J is TRBJ1-1 and V is TRBV5-4; 9 nucleotides agree with TRBD1. CDR1 and CDR2 from the germline V gene are SGHNT and YYREEE (reference sequence). Trimming took 4 bases from V and 3 from J; bases not matched to a gene: 7. The CDR3 is 15 amino acids.

The chain carries TRBV18 and TRBJ1-2, with D unresolved. Germline V lookup: CDR1 KGHSH, CDR2 LQKENI. The CDR3 is 14 residues long. With 6 bases removed from V and 5 bases from J, the gap between germline ends came to 16 bases. CDR3 in amino acids: CASSPPETGYGYTF. The CDR3 DNA reads as TGTGCCAGCTCCCCTCCGGAAACGGGGTATGGCTACACCTTC.

The V and J genes are TRBV4-1 and TRBJ2-7; 7 nucleotides line up with TRBD2. Germline lookup yields CDR1 MGHRA and CDR2 YSYEKL. J gave up 4 bases and V 1 base, and 7 bases lay outside the gene matches. The CDR3 runs to 15 residues. The CDR3 coding sequence is TGCGCCAGCAGCCAAGGGTGGACTAGTGGGTACGAGCAGTACTTC. It codes for CASSQGWTSGYEQYF.

This clone appeared a few times. CDR3 nucleotide sequence: TGTGCCAGCAGCTCAAACTATGGCTACACCTTC. Translated, it gives CASSSNYGYTF. The chain combines TRBV5-4 with TRBJ1-2; D is uncertain. The CDR3 has 11 residues. With 3 bases removed from V and 2 bases from J, the gap between germline ends came to 2 bases. Germline V gene sequence: CDR1 SGHNT, CDR2 YYREEE (reference sequence).

V is TRBV10-2 and J is TRBJ2-1, with D possibly TRBD1 on 8 matching bases. This CDR3 has 17 amino acids. CDR1 WSHSY and CDR2 SAAADI come from the germline V gene. With 7 bases removed from V and 7 bases from J, the gap between germline ends came to 26 bases. The DNA for the CDR3 is TGCGCCAGCACCCCCCGGGACAGGTTTTTGGGGGGGAATGAGCAGTTCTTC. It specifies CASTPRDRFLGGNEQFF.

The rearrangement uses TRBV21-1 and TRBJ2-6; the table calls TRBD2, which could not be checked here. TRBV21-1 is given as a pseudogene. This CDR3 spans 17 amino acids. Here the CDR3 DNA reads TGTGCCAGCAGCAAAAGGGAGGAGAGCTTTGGGGCCAACGTCCTGACTTTC. Its protein product is CASSKREESFGANVLTF.

The CDR3 loop is CASSLDPGSEQYF. The CDR3 DNA reads as TGTGCCAGCAGCTTAGATCCAGGGTCCGAGCAGTACTTC. The genes are TRBV7-6 and TRBJ2-7; D perhaps matches TRBD1 (5 bases). Trimming removed 1 base from V and 6 bases from J, with 10 bases in between. This CDR3 has 13 amino acids. The germline V gene has CDR1 SGHVS and CDR2 FNYEAQ.

This chain joins TRBV7-8 and TRBJ1-1; 9 positions agree with TRBD1. V was pared by 5 bases and J by 0 bases, with 7 bases of the junction left unmatched. Germline CDR1 reads SGHVS; CDR2 reads FQNEAQ. The CDR3 is made up of 16 amino acids. The chain's CDR3 is CASSEDRGQMNTEAFF. The CDR3 DNA sequence: TGTGCCAGCAGCGAGGACAGGGGACAAATGAACACTGAAGCTTTCTTT.